This T cell receptor beta chain was captured in a study of T cell responses to AZD1222 COVID-19 vaccine. Some clones are missing from TCRdb's copy, which holds only in-frame ones; the method was immunoSEQ multiplex PCR. This sample has 90,000 to 130,000 clones; 85% to 95% occur once, and the top ten carry 7.8%. Findings and limits, study-wide: There were mostly white British donors and more females than males, and clonal diversity was possibly underestimated. After the peak T cell response, and only then, were repertoires sampled.

After removal of 0 bases from V and 3 bases from J, the junction contained 5 bases not matched to a gene. The CDR3 is made up of 15 amino acids. In germline, CDR1 is SQVTM, CDR2 ANQGSEA. Comment on this clone: Antigen unknown.

The chain uses TRBV29-1 and TRBJ2-3; 8 bases align to TRBD2. The clonotype was recovered from an adult in good health. The material was peripheral blood, obtained on day 0 of AZD1222 vaccination. As DNA, the CDR3 is TGCAGCGTTGAAGATAGGGGCGGGGGGACAGATACGCAGTATTTT. This sequence encodes CSVEDRGGGTDTQYF.